These T cell receptor beta chains were read from a single sample in a study of blood T cell repertoires in COVID-19. Clones were sequenced by immunoSEQ multiplex PCR, and TCRdb holds only the in-frame ones, with some missing. The table records about 150,000 clones, around 83% of them present only once. The specimen was peripheral blood. The receptors shown here come from a woman in her 70s who had recovered from COVID-19. CDR3s include the opening cysteine and the closing phenylalanine or tryptophan. The D gene is left open where the match is weak. The size entry is marked missing in some rows and otherwise reads once, few, many or a size class.

j_call | clone_size | d_call | v_call | cdr3_nt | cdr3_aa
TRBJ1-1 | NA | TRBD1 | TRBV27 | TGTGCCAGCAGCCCGACAGGGGAGAACACTGAAGCTTTCTTT | CASSPTGENTEAFF
TRBJ2-3 | NA | TRBD2 | TRBV5-1 | TGCGCCAGCAGCCGACGGACTAGCGGGGAAACAGATACGCAGTATTTT | CASSRRTSGETDTQYF
TRBJ2-5 | NA | TRBD2 | TRBV2 | TGTGCCACCACCCCCACTAGCGGGGGGCAAGAGACCCAGTACTTC | CATTPTSGGQETQYF
TRBJ2-7 | NA | NA | TRBV3-1/TRBV3-2 | TGTGCCAGCAGCCAAGCGGAGGCGGGAAGGTACTTC | CASSQAEAGRYF
TRBJ2-4 | NA | NA | TRBV7-2 | TGTGCCAGCAGCTTGGCAGCGATAGCCAAAAACATTCAGTACTTC | CASSLAAIAKNIQYF
TRBJ1-2 | NA | TRBD1 | TRBV18 | TGTGCCAGCTCACCACAACAGGGGACTCACTATGGCTACACCTTC | CASSPQQGTHYGYTF
TRBJ1-2 | NA | TRBD1 | TRBV25-1 | TGTGCCAGCAGTGAACTCGGGGACAGGGCGAACTATGGCTACACCTTC | CASSELGDRANYGYTF
TRBJ1-2 | NA | NA | TRBV15 | TGTGCCACCAGCAGAGGCGGGGACGGCAACTATGGCTACACCTTC | CATSRGGDGNYGYTF
TRBJ1-3 | NA | NA | TRBV5-4 | TGTGCCAGCAGCTTATTGGTCCCGAGCTCTGGAAACACCATATATTTT | CASSLLVPSSGNTIYF
TRBJ2-4 | NA | NA | TRBV7-2 | TGTGCCAGCAGCTTCCGGGAAGGAGGCATTCAGTACTTC | CASSFREGGIQYF
TRBJ1-2 | NA | NA | TRBV10-3 | TGTGCCATCAGTGAGTCGGTGCGGGGCTACACCTTC | CAISESVRGYTF
TRBJ1-2 | NA | NA | TRBV4-3 | TGCGCCAGCAGCCGCGGCCAGGGCAGCTTGAGTGGCTACACCTTC | CASSRGQGSLSGYTF
TRBJ2-3 | many | NA | TRBV2 | TGTGCCAGCAGTGGGGGGGGGCCGGATACGCAGTATTTT | CASSGGGPDTQYF
TRBJ1-2 | NA | NA | TRBV12-3/TRBV12-4 | TGTGCCAGCAGTTTACATAACTATGGCTACACCTTC | CASSLHNYGYTF
TRBJ2-7 | once | NA | TRBV6-5 | TGTGCCAGCAGTTACTCGGAGGGGACCTACGAGCAGTACTTC | CASSYSEGTYEQYF
TRBJ2-7 | NA | NA | TRBV12-3/TRBV12-4 | TGTGCCAGCAGTTTCGGCAGGAACTACGAGCAGTACTTC | CASSFGRNYEQYF
TRBJ2-1 | NA | TRBD2 | TRBV7-3 | TGTGCCAGCAGCTTCGTAGCGGGGGCAAACTACAATGAGCAGTTCTTC | CASSFVAGANYNEQFF
TRBJ2-7 | once | NA | TRBV4-1 | TGCGCCAGCAGCCAACTCCCCAGCGAGCAGTACTTC | CASSQLPSEQYF
TRBJ1-1 | NA | NA | TRBV30 | TGTGCCTGGGAGAGGCCGGGGACTGAAGCTTTCTTT | CAWERPGTEAFF
TRBJ1-4 | NA | NA | TRBV29-1 | TGCAGCGCGGGGGGGGCGGCTAATGAAAAACTGTTTTTT | CSAGGAANEKLFF
TRBJ1-2 | once | NA | TRBV6-6 | TGTGCCAGCAACCCCCCGGGGGGGGTGCGCTATGGCTACACCTTC | CASNPPGGVRYGYTF
TRBJ1-1 | NA | TRBD1 | TRBV9 | TGTGCCAGCAGCCCCACCCGGACCCAGGGGGTTGAAGCTTTCTTT | CASSPTRTQGVEAFF
TRBJ1-1 | NA | TRBD1 | TRBV13 | TGTGCCAGCAGCTTAGTAGCGGTACAGGGGTGGACTGAAGCTTTCTTT | CASSLVAVQGWTEAFF
TRBJ1-6 | NA | NA | TRBV12-3/TRBV12-4 | TGTGCCAGCAGCCGGACAGCCAATTCACCCCTCCACTTT | CASSRTANSPLHF
TRBJ1-5 | NA | TRBD1 | TRBV5-1 | TGCGCCAGCAGCTCCTCCCCGACAGGGGGGTTTAATCAGCCCCAGCATTTT | CASSSSPTGGFNQPQHF
TRBJ2-7 | NA | NA | TRBV3-1/TRBV3-2 | TGTGCCAGCAGCCCTGACTCATACGAGCAGTACTTC | CASSPDSYEQYF
TRBJ1-2 | NA | NA | TRBV11-3 | TGTGCCAGCAGCCTGGGGGCAACCTATGGCTACACCTTC | CASSLGATYGYTF
TRBJ1-2 | NA | TRBD1 | TRBV28 | TGTGCCAGCGGACAGGGGCCCTATGGCTACACCTTC | CASGQGPYGYTF
TRBJ2-2 | NA | TRBD2 | TRBV7-3 | TGTGCCAGCCGCCCGGGGGGTAACACCGGGGAGCTGTTTTTT | CASRPGGNTGELFF
TRBJ2-3 | NA | TRBD2 | TRBV6-1 | TGTGCCAGCAGTGAAAGGGCGGGAGGGGCGAACACAGATACGCAGTATTTT | CASSERAGGANTDTQYF
TRBJ1-5 | NA | NA | TRBV19 | TGTGCCAGCCTCCCCTCCACATCAGGGCAAGATAGCAATCAGCCCCAGCATTTT | CASLPSTSGQDSNQPQHF
TRBJ2-2 | few | TRBD1 | TRBV11-2 | TGTGCCAGCAGCGTCGACAGGGCGGCCGGGGAGCTGTTTTTT | CASSVDRAAGELFF
TRBJ2-2 | NA | NA | TRBV28 | TGTGCCAGCGCCAGAAGGCAGGGCGGGCTGTTTTTT | CASARRQGGLFF
TRBJ2-1 | NA | TRBD1 | TRBV30 | TGTGCCTGGGCACCGACAGGGGGCGGCTACAATGAGCAGTTCTTC | CAWAPTGGGYNEQFF
TRBJ2-2 | NA | TRBD2 | TRBV7-6 | TGTGCCAGCAGCTCCGCGGGGGGTCCGAACACCGGGGAGCTGTTTTTT | CASSSAGGPNTGELFF
TRBJ2-7 | NA | TRBD2 | TRBV4-2 | TGTGCCAGCAGCCGGGGACTAGCGGGAGGGCCTGACCCCTACGAGCAGTACTTC | CASSRGLAGGPDPYEQYF
TRBJ2-3 | few | NA | TRBV20-1 | TGCAGTGCTAGTCTCGTTTCCACAGATACGCAGTATTTT | CSASLVSTDTQYF
TRBJ1-1 | NA | NA | TRBV21-1 | TGTGTCCCGCGGGGGGCTGGCGCTGAAGCTTTCTTT | CVPRGAGAEAFF
TRBJ1-2 | NA | NA | TRBV12-3/TRBV12-4 | TGTGCCAGCAGTTTACCCAGGGGCCATGGCTACACCTTC | CASSLPRGHGYTF
TRBJ2-7 | NA | NA | TRBV6-6 | TGTGCCAGCAGTTACTCGGTGACAGCCCAGAGTAAATACTTC | CASSYSVTAQSKYF
TRBJ2-5 | few | NA | TRBV27 | TGTGCCAGCAGTTTAGGGGGGTCTGAGACCCAGTACTTC | CASSLGGSETQYF
TRBJ2-2 | NA | TRBD1 | TRBV4-2 | TGTGCCAGCAGCCAAGGGAGTGGGCAGGGGGCCACCGGGGAGCTGTTTTTT | CASSQGSGQGATGELFF
TRBJ2-2 | NA | NA | TRBV6-5 | TGTGCCAGCAGCCGAGAGGACGGGGAGCTGTTTTTT | CASSREDGELFF
TRBJ2-1 | NA | TRBD2 | TRBV7-2 | TGTGCCAGCAGCCGGACCGGGACTAGCGGCAATGAGCAGTTCTTC | CASSRTGTSGNEQFF
TRBJ1-1 | NA | NA | TRBV6-4 | TGTGCCAGCAGTGAATCGGGTTTGTGGGGGGATGAGAACACTGAAGCTTTCTTT | CASSESGLWGDENTEAFF
TRBJ1-2 | NA | NA | TRBV3-1/TRBV3-2 | TGTGCCAGCAGCCAAGCACAGGGAAGGCGCTACACCTTC | CASSQAQGRRYTF
TRBJ1-5 | NA | NA | TRBV12-3/TRBV12-4 | TGTGCCAGCAGTTTAGGGCAGTCCGTCCATTTT | CASSLGQSVHF
TRBJ2-1 | NA | TRBD2 | TRBV2 | TGTGCCAGCAGTCCCCGGGACTACAACAATGAGCAGTTCTTC | CASSPRDYNNEQFF
TRBJ1-2 | NA | TRBD1 | TRBV6-4 | TGTGCCAGCAGTGACTCCCCCTCGGGACAGGGGAGGGGTGGCTACACCTTC | CASSDSPSGQGRGGYTF
TRBJ2-1 | NA | TRBD1 | TRBV24-1 | TGTGCCACCAGTGACCCCGGACAGGGGGCTGGGGATGAGCAGTTCTTC | CATSDPGQGAGDEQFF
TRBJ2-1 | NA | TRBD2 | TRBV6-5 | TGTGCCAGCAGCCCCGCCGGGGGGGCCTATGAGCAGTTCTTC | CASSPAGGAYEQFF
TRBJ1-1 | NA | TRBD1 | TRBV5-1 | TGCGCCAGCAGCCCACAGGGGGCCGGGAACACTGAAGCTTTCTTT | CASSPQGAGNTEAFF
TRBJ2-3 | NA | TRBD2 | TRBV4-2 | TGTGCCAGCAGCCCAAGGGCGGGGGGCACAGATACGCAGTATTTT | CASSPRAGGTDTQYF
TRBJ1-1 | NA | NA | TRBV5-4 | TGTGCCAGCAGCTTGGCAGGGCAGAACACTGAAGCTTTCTTT | CASSLAGQNTEAFF
TRBJ2-7 | few | TRBD2 | TRBV5-1 | TGCGCCAGCAGCCCGAGCGGGGGGCGCTTCTACGAGCAGTACTTC | CASSPSGGRFYEQYF